The 21 T cell receptor beta chains below all came from one sample that was sequenced in a study of blood T cells in healthy people across ages. Then a second PCR, running roughly 7 to 12 cycles, was carried out with a sample-barcoded 5' primer and a J-beta primer mix. From the 5' RACE reads, TCRdb called clonotypes with MiXCR, one entry per CDR3 protein. The sample includes approximately 1.5 million distinct CDR3 sequences, roughly two fifths of them seen just once. Source material: blood. The receptors were gathered from a young woman in good health.

In the case of this clonotype: Since a much larger clone is just one base distant, this may be a read error. The CDR3 is CASSKGFYEQYF. In DNA form, the CDR3 reads TGTGCCAGCAGCAAAGGGTTCTACGAGCAGTACTTC. V is TRBV7-6 and J is TRBJ2-7; D is unresolved. The CDR3 sequence is 12 residues long. The V and J ends lost 5 bases and 3 bases respectively, with 8 bases between them. Germline lookup yields CDR1 SGHVS and CDR2 FNYEAQ.

V gene TRBV7-2 combines with J gene TRBJ1-6, with D unclear. The germline V gene has CDR1 SGHTA and CDR2 FQGNSA. This CDR3 has 12 amino acids. Trimming pared 7 bases from V and 10 bases from J, leaving 11 bases between. The CDR3 here is CASTKNESPLHF. The CDR3 nucleotides are TGTGCCAGCACCAAGAATGAGTCACCCCTCCACTTT.

In its sample, this clonotype was seen once. The chain recombines TRBV2 with TRBJ1-6; D not resolved. This CDR3 is 13 amino acids long. Trimming took off 10 bases at V and 7 bases at J, with 14 bases between the two ends. The germline gives CDR1 SNHLY, CDR2 FYNNEI. In DNA form, the CDR3 reads TGTGCCACCCTCGGCCTCGGGAATTCACCCCTCCACTTT. This encodes CATLGLGNSPLHF.

The chain uses TRBV20-1 and TRBJ2-5, with TRBD1 matching over 9 bases. The germline CDR1 and CDR2 sequences are DFQATT and SNEGSKA (reference sequence). V lost 7 bases, J lost 4 bases, and 4 bases stayed unmatched. This CDR3 region has 12 residues. For the CDR3, the DNA is TGCAGTGGTACGGGACAGGGAGAGACCCAGTACTTC. Protein product: CSGTGQGETQYF.

This clonotype has only a few counts. The chain has TRBV7-9 and TRBJ2-5, with a tentative D call TRBD1 (5 bases). CDR3 size: 14 residues. V lost 0 bases and J 5 bases, leaving 10 bases between the germline ends. Germline V lookup: CDR1 SEHNR, CDR2 FQNEAQ (reference sequence). The CDR3, as DNA: TGTGCCAGCAGCTTAGCCAGGGTTGTTGAGACCCAGTACTTC. Its translation is CASSLARVVETQYF. Based on the CDR3 plus reference TRBV7-9 and TRBJ2-5, the full variable domain is DTGVSQNPRHKITKRGQNVTFRCDPISEHNRLYWYRQTLGQGPEFLTYFQNEAQLEKSRLLSDRFSAERPKGSFSTLEIQRTEQGDSAMYLCASSLARVVETQYFGPGTRLLVL.

J is TRBJ1-1 and V is TRBV2; possible D gene TRBD1, 5 bases. Trimming left V 6 bases short and J 3 bases short, with 11 bases between. This CDR3 is built from 13 residues. Germline V CDR1 and CDR2: SNHLY, FYNNEI. The CDR3 loop is CASRTEGYTEAFF. The CDR3 nucleotides are TGTGCCAGCAGGACGGAGGGGTACACTGAAGCTTTCTTT.

The genes are TRBV28 and TRBJ2-5; 8 nucleotides align to TRBD2. The J call may be faulty, since TRBJ2-7 better matches the DNA end. CDR1 is MDHEN, CDR2 SYDVKM, per germline. The CDR3 spans 14 residues. CDR3 sequence: CASSVPSGGYEQYF. The CDR3 DNA is TGTGCCAGCAGTGTGCCGAGCGGGGGTTACGAGCAGTACTTC.

This clonotype was picked up a small number of times. The chain joins TRBV6-2 or TRBV6-3 to TRBJ2-7, with 9 bases matching TRBD2. The DNA end is more similar to TRBJ2-5, so the J call may be wrong. This CDR3 has 19 amino acids. Germline values: CDR1 MNHEY, CDR2 SVGEGT. The CDR3 DNA sequence: TGTGCCAGCAGTTACCGGGACAGACTTCAGCGGGGGGACCGGGAGACCCAGTACTTC. Protein sequence: CASSYRDRLQRGDRETQYF.

The chain has TRBV20-1 and TRBJ1-2; D gene ambiguous. Between the trimmed V and J ends, which lost 4 bases and 5 bases, there was a span of 14 bases. Germline V gene sequence: CDR1 DFQATT, CDR2 SNEGSKA (reference sequence). The length of the CDR3 is 13 residues. The DNA for the CDR3 is TGCAGTGCTATTTATAGAGATCGATATGGCTACACCTTC. Encoded protein: CSAIYRDRYGYTF.

The CDR3, as DNA: TGTGCCAGCAGCCCATGGACTAGCGGCACCGGGGAGCTGTTTTTT. Its protein is CASSPWTSGTGELFF. The chain uses TRBV7-2 and TRBJ2-2; 10 bases agree with TRBD2. The CDR3 is 15 amino acids. The V segment lost 5 bases and the J segment 4 bases; nucleotides outside the gene matches: 4. Germline V gene sequence: CDR1 SGHTA, CDR2 FQGNSA.

The chain couples TRBV20-1 to TRBJ2-5; 9 bases fit TRBD2. Trimming cost V 3 bases and J 11 bases; bases outside gene matches: 19. The CDR3 covers 16 residues. Germline-derived CDR1 and CDR2 are DFQATT and SNEGSKA (reference sequence). Here the CDR3 DNA reads TGCAGTGCTAGCGCGGTCGTGACTAGCGGTACAAATGAGCAGTACTTC. Translated: CSASAVVTSGTNEQYF.

This clonotype was counted a single time. Just one base apart from a much larger clone, this may be a read error. The rearrangement joins TRBV2 to TRBJ1-1; D perhaps matches TRBD1 (6 bases). Per the germline V gene, CDR1 is SNHLY and CDR2 is FYNNEI. The CDR3 has 14 residues. The CDR3 sequence: CASNEMDSYTEAFF. CDR3 nucleotide sequence: TGTGCCAGCAATGAAATGGACAGTTACACTGAAGCTTTCTTT.

Only a few counts were recorded for this clonotype. V is TRBV6-2 or TRBV6-3 and J is TRBJ2-7; TRBD1 aligns across 7 bases. V lost 6 bases to trimming and J lost 4 bases; unmatched junction nucleotides: 12. Germline lookup yields CDR1 MNHEY and CDR2 SVGEGT. The CDR3 totals 15 residues. This chain's CDR3 is CASSLLRWDRYEQYF. As DNA, the CDR3 is TGTGCCAGCAGCCTTCTACGATGGGACAGATACGAGCAGTACTTC.

V is TRBV29-1 and J is TRBJ2-1; D is perhaps TRBD1 or TRBD2 (5 bases each). Trimming took 6 bases from V and 4 from J, leaving 16 bases between them. Germline V gives CDR1 SQVTM, CDR2 ANQGSEA. CDR3 length: 14 amino acids. This CDR3 reads CSVPGWGYYNEQFF. Here the CDR3 DNA reads TGCAGCGTCCCCGGGTGGGGGTATTACAATGAGCAGTTCTTC.

This chain links TRBV6-6 with TRBJ1-2; D is uncertain. V shed 2 bases and J shed 8 bases, with 15 bases lying between them. This CDR3 spans 14 amino acids. Germline lookup yields CDR1 MNHNY and CDR2 SVGAGI (reference sequence). In DNA, the CDR3 is TGTGCCAGCAGTTACACCGGGATCGACTTGGGCTACACCTTC. It yields the protein CASSYTGIDLGYTF.

This chain connects TRBV7-8 to TRBJ2-5, with D perhaps being TRBD1 or TRBD2 (6 bases each). This CDR3 has 16 amino acids. The V end lost 8 bases, the J end lost 2 bases, and 21 bases lay between the germline ends. In germline, CDR1 is SGHVS, CDR2 FQNEAQ. The CDR3 loop is CASARGRGFLQETQYF. The DNA of the CDR3 is TGTGCCAGCGCCAGGGGCCGGGGGTTTTTACAAGAGACCCAGTACTTC.

This clonotype was counted only a few times. The chain couples TRBV12-3 or TRBV12-4 to TRBJ2-1, with 10 bases matching TRBD2. V trimming: 7 bases; J trimming: 8 bases; junction bases outside the gene matches: 11. This CDR3 has 15 residues. The CDR3 sequence: CASITLAGAFDEQFF. The CDR3 DNA follows: TGTGCCAGCATCACTCTAGCGGGAGCTTTCGATGAGCAGTTCTTC.

This chain uses TRBV4-2 with TRBJ2-7; 13 bases fit TRBD2. Germline trimming cut 5 bases from V and 1 base from J; bases unmatched to any gene: 5. This CDR3 spans 16 amino acids. Germline CDR1 reads LGHNA; CDR2 reads YNFKEQ. This CDR3 is CASSEQGLAGSYEQYF. CDR3 bases: TGTGCCAGCAGCGAGCAGGGACTAGCGGGATCCTACGAGCAGTACTTC.

This chain joins TRBV7-2 and TRBJ1-4; TRBD1 agrees at 8 bases. Germline assignment: CDR1 SGHTA and CDR2 FQGNSA. CDR3 size: 16 residues. V shed 1 base, J shed 7 bases, and the junction held 8 bases outside the gene matches. This CDR3 reads CASSLERQGTGEKLFF. The CDR3 region has the DNA TGTGCCAGCAGCTTAGAGAGACAGGGGACGGGTGAAAAACTGTTTTTT.

This clonotype appeared a few times. The chain employs TRBV3-1 and TRBJ2-1, with D possibly matching TRBD1 (5 bases). Trimming shortened V by 6 bases and J by 0 bases, and 15 bases separated the two germline ends. CDR1 and CDR2 from the germline V gene are LGHDT and YNNKEL (reference sequence). This CDR3 has 16 residues. The CDR3 bases are TGTGCCAGCAGTCACGAGGCAGGGTCCTCCTACAATGAGCAGTTCTTC. Translated, it gives CASSHEAGSSYNEQFF.

The J gene is TRBJ2-7, the V gene TRBV7-2; unclear D gene. Looked up from germline, CDR1 is SGHTA and CDR2 is FQGNSA. The CDR3 has 14 residues. Trimming left V 6 bases short and J 1 base short, with 13 bases between. This CDR3 reads CASRSQAGSYEQYF. In nucleotides, the CDR3 is TGTGCCAGCAGAAGCCAAGCCGGGTCCTACGAGCAGTACTTC.